The 27 T cell receptor beta chains below come from one sample, sequenced in a study of cytomegalovirus exposure and HLA in healthy donors. The PCR was carried out with 60 Vbeta primers and 13 Jbeta primers. Generated by immunoSEQ multiplex PCR, the TCRdb table keeps only in-frame clones and is missing some. The sample lists approximately 180,000 clones; more than 65% were seen once. The sequencing sample was made of PBMCs. These receptors were collected from a woman younger than 45 in good health and CMV-seronegative.

The J gene is TRBJ1-5, the V gene TRBV6-1, with D possibly TRBD1 on 5 matching bases. Germline lookup yields CDR1 MNHNS and CDR2 SASEGT. The CDR3 runs 14 residues. V gave up 0 bases and J gave up 5 bases, with 8 bases separating them. CDR3 sequence reads: CASSEARDYQPQHF. The CDR3 region has the DNA TGTGCCAGCAGTGAAGCAAGGGACTATCAGCCCCAGCATTTT.

The chain employs TRBV29-1 and TRBJ1-5; 7 bases are a match to TRBD1. The CDR3 consists of 13 residues. Germline V gene lookup returns CDR1 SQVTM and CDR2 ANQGSEA. V lost 5 bases to trimming and J lost 3 bases; unmatched junction nucleotides: 4. CDR3 in DNA: TGCAGCGTTACTGACAGGGACAATCAGCCCCAGCATTTT. Translated, it gives CSVTDRDNQPQHF.

The rearrangement joins TRBV2 to TRBJ2-2; D is perhaps TRBD1 (6 bases). The CDR3 is made up of 16 amino acids. V gave up 2 bases and J gave up 7 bases, with 17 bases separating them. Germline V gene data show CDR1 as SNHLY and CDR2 as FYNNEI. The CDR3, as DNA: TGTGCCAGCAGTGAATACAGGGTAGTCTCGAACGGGGAGCTGTTTTTT. This encodes CASSEYRVVSNGELFF.

About this clone itself: Other nucleotide sequences from this sample produce the same CDR3. The chain is built from TRBV19 and TRBJ2-7, with a tentative D call TRBD2 (6 bases). Germline values: CDR1 LNHDA, CDR2 SQIVND (reference sequence). V gave up 3 bases and J gave up 5 bases, with 8 bases separating them. The CDR3 totals 12 residues. This chain's CDR3 is CASSIGGNEQYF. The DNA for the CDR3 is TGTGCCAGTAGTATCGGGGGAAACGAGCAGTACTTC.

The J gene is TRBJ2-7, the V gene TRBV7-2; TRBD2 is a possible D gene (7 bases). The CDR3 has 14 amino acids. The V and J ends lost 11 bases and 5 bases respectively, with 22 bases between them. The germline CDR1 and CDR2 sequences are SGHTA and FQGNSA. The CDR3 DNA follows: TGTGCCGGCGTCGGGGGGCCGGGGCGAAACGAGCAGTACTTC. Residues: CAGVGGPGRNEQYF.

The chain employs TRBV9 and TRBJ1-1, with D perhaps TRBD1 (6 bases). CDR1 is SGDLS and CDR2 is YYNGEE in the germline V gene. V lost 4 bases to trimming and J lost 6 bases, with 16 bases between them. This CDR3 is 14 amino acids long. As DNA, the CDR3 is TGTGCCAGCAGCCCCCAGGGGCTTGGTGCTGAAGCTTTCTTT. Translating gives CASSPQGLGAEAFF.

The chain is built from TRBV7-9 and TRBJ1-5; TRBD1 matches at 8 bases. J was trimmed by 6 bases and V by 3 bases; bases with no gene match: 7. The germline V gene has CDR1 SEHNR and CDR2 FQNEAQ (reference sequence). CDR3 length: 15 amino acids. The CDR3 region is CASSFSQGEIQPQHF. The CDR3 nucleotides are TGTGCCAGCAGCTTTTCACAGGGGGAGATTCAGCCCCAGCATTTT. Full variable domain (missing parts from reference TRBV7-9 and TRBJ1-5): DTGVSQNPRHKITKRGQNVTFRCDPISEHNRLYWYRQTLGQGPEFLTYFQNEAQLEKSRLLSDRFSAERPKGSFSTLEIQRTEQGDSAMYLCASSFSQGEIQPQHFGDGTRLSIL.

The chain links TRBV5-1 to TRBJ2-1; possibly TRBD1 for D (7 bases). Germline assignment: CDR1 SGHRS and CDR2 YFSETQ. V was cut by 2 bases and J by 3 bases, with 12 bases left in between. CDR3 size: 15 residues. The CDR3 DNA follows: TGCGCCAGCAGCTTTGGGCAGGGGGGCTACAATGAGCAGTTCTTC. Its protein is CASSFGQGGYNEQFF. Using reference TRBV5-1 and TRBJ2-1 for the parts outside the CDR3, the full variable domain is KAGVTQTPRYLIKTRGQQVTLSCSPISGHRSVSWYQQTPGQGLQFLFEYFSETQRNKGNFPGRFSGRQFSNSRSEMNVSTLELGDSALYLCASSFGQGGYNEQFFGPGTRLTVL.

The CDR3 coding sequence is TGTGCCAGCACCTTTAAAGAGACCCAGTACTTC. Translating it yields CASTFKETQYF. This chain connects TRBV7-9 to TRBJ2-5; no clear D. V was clipped by 7 bases and J by 3 bases, with 6 bases between them. The germline CDR1 and CDR2 sequences are SEHNR and FQNEAQ (reference sequence). The CDR3 extends over 11 amino acids. Filled out from reference TRBV7-9 and TRBJ2-5, the complete variable domain reads DTGVSQNPRHKITKRGQNVTFRCDPISEHNRLYWYRQTLGQGPEFLTYFQNEAQLEKSRLLSDRFSAERPKGSFSTLEIQRTEQGDSAMYLCASTFKETQYFGPGTRLLVL.

The chain joins TRBV28 to TRBJ1-2; possibly TRBD1 for D (6 bases). This CDR3 has 12 residues. Looked up from germline, CDR1 is MDHEN and CDR2 is SYDVKM. Between the trimmed V and J ends, which lost 5 bases and 8 bases, there was a span of 12 bases. Here the CDR3 reads CASSTNGQGYTF. The CDR3 nucleotides read TGTGCCAGCAGTACAAATGGACAGGGCTACACCTTC.

This clone was observed a handful of times. The J gene is TRBJ2-2, the V gene TRBV5-6, with D unclear. From germline, CDR1 is SGHDT and CDR2 YYEEEE. V lost 5 bases to trimming and J lost 7 bases, with 6 bases between them. This CDR3 spans 11 amino acids. The CDR3: CASSKNGELFF. CDR3 DNA sequence: TGTGCCAGCAGTAAAAACGGGGAGCTGTTTTTT.

The V gene is TRBV30, the J gene TRBJ2-7, with 13 bases that match TRBD2. The V gene end was trimmed by 3 bases and the J gene end by 2 bases; junction bases not matched to a gene: 7. Germline V CDR1 and CDR2: GTSNPN, SVGIG (reference sequence). This CDR3 contains 16 residues. The CDR3 DNA sequence: TGTGCCTGGAGCCTGGGACTAGCGGGGCTGCCCTACGAGCAGTACTTC. This encodes CAWSLGLAGLPYEQYF.

This clone was detected once. The rearrangement links TRBV2 to TRBJ2-2; D is unclear. Trimming cost V 5 bases and J 4 bases, with 11 bases left between them. The CDR3 has 14 residues. Germline assignment: CDR1 SNHLY and CDR2 FYNNEI. The CDR3 spells CASSMGRGTGELFF. CDR3 coding DNA: TGTGCCAGCAGTATGGGTCGCGGCACCGGGGAGCTGTTTTTT.

This clone was picked up a small number of times. J is TRBJ1-5 and V is TRBV5-4, with 8 bases fitting TRBD1. Trimming cost V 5 bases and J 3 bases; bases outside gene matches: 1. Germline V gene lookup returns CDR1 SGHNT and CDR2 YYREEE (reference sequence). The CDR3 totals 13 residues. The CDR3 here is CASSQGANQPQHF. The CDR3 nucleotides are TGTGCCAGCAGTCAGGGGGCCAATCAGCCCCAGCATTTT.

This clone was detected only once. This chain uses TRBV5-8 with TRBJ2-1, with TRBD2 as a possible D gene (6 bases). The CDR3 is 18 amino acids. Trimming cost V 4 bases and J 0 bases, with 20 bases left between them. Germline V gene data show CDR1 as SGHTS and CDR2 as YDEGEE. Here the CDR3 DNA reads TGTGCCAGCAGCGGGGGTGTTAGCGGTTTGAGCTCCTACAATGAGCAGTTCTTC. Translating gives CASSGGVSGLSSYNEQFF.

V gene TRBV6-5 combines with J gene TRBJ1-1, with D possibly TRBD1 on 5 matching bases. CDR3 length equals 15 residues. Germline V CDR1 and CDR2: MNHEY, SVGAGI. Trimming removed 5 bases from V and 0 bases from J, with 13 bases in between. This CDR3 reads CASSKTGPMNTEAFF. CDR3 in DNA: TGTGCCAGCAGTAAAACAGGTCCTATGAACACTGAAGCTTTCTTT.

This chain links TRBV7-3 with TRBJ2-1, with 10 bases identical to TRBD2. With 5 bases clipped from V and 9 bases from J, the junction kept 7 bases outside the gene matches. Per the germline V gene, CDR1 is SGHTA and CDR2 is FQGTGA. The CDR3 has 14 residues. This CDR3 is CASSQAGGPSEQFF. The DNA of the CDR3 is TGTGCCAGCAGCCAAGCGGGGGGGCCCAGTGAGCAGTTCTTC.

The chain is built from TRBV2 and TRBJ2-7; 10 bases match TRBD2. CDR1 and CDR2 (germline): SNHLY, FYNNEI. The CDR3 totals 14 residues. V gave up 6 bases and J gave up 3 bases; unmatched junction bases: 5. Here the CDR3 DNA reads TGTGCCAGCAGGGCGACTAGCGGGTACTACGAGCAGTACTTC. Translating gives CASRATSGYYEQYF. Filled out from reference TRBV2 and TRBJ2-7, the complete variable domain reads EPEVTQTPSHQVTQMGQEVILRCVPISNHLYFYWYRQILGQKVEFLVSFYNNEISEKSEIFDDQFSVERPDGSNFTLKIRSTKLEDSAMYFCASRATSGYYEQYFGPGTRLTVT.

The chain employs TRBV30 and TRBJ2-1; a weak D match, TRBD2 (6 bases). The CDR3 is 13 residues long. The V gene lost 0 bases and the J gene lost 7 bases, with 10 bases spanning the gap. Germline CDR1 reads GTSNPN; CDR2 reads SVGIG (reference sequence). CDR3 sequence: CAWSVWGGNEQFF. CDR3 DNA: TGTGCCTGGAGTGTATGGGGAGGAAATGAGCAGTTCTTC. The full variable domain, rest sourced from reference TRBV30 and TRBJ2-1, is SQTIHQWPATLVQPVGSPLSLECTVEGTSNPNLYWYRQAAGRGLQLLFYSVGIGQISSEVPQNLSASRPQDRQFILSSKKLLLSDSGFYLCAWSVWGGNEQFFGPGTRLTVL.

This clone has just a few counts. This rearrangement joins TRBV5-6 to TRBJ1-1; perhaps TRBD1 as D (5 bases). This CDR3 has 16 residues. V gave up 2 bases and J gave up 4 bases, with 18 bases separating them. CDR1 is SGHDT, CDR2 YYEEEE, per germline. The CDR3 spells CASSLSLGEVSTEAFF. CDR3 nucleotide sequence: TGTGCCAGCAGCTTATCGTTGGGGGAGGTGAGCACTGAAGCTTTCTTT.

The V gene is TRBV27, the J gene TRBJ1-2; 7 bases match TRBD1. The germline gives CDR1 MNHEY, CDR2 SMNVEV (reference sequence). The CDR3 runs 14 residues. V shed 5 bases, J shed 8 bases, and the junction held 11 bases outside the gene matches. In DNA, the CDR3 is TGTGCCAGCAGTCCAACCCCAGGGGGGAGAGGCTACACCTTC. It specifies CASSPTPGGRGYTF.

The chain uses TRBV11-2 and TRBJ1-1, with D possibly TRBD1 on 6 matching bases. CDR3 length: 14 amino acids. Trimming removed 5 bases from V and 1 base from J, with 11 bases in between. The V gene's germline CDR1 is SGHAT and CDR2 FQNNGV. CDR3 bases: TGTGCCAGCAGCCTTACGACAGGGAACACTGAAGCTTTCTTT. It specifies CASSLTTGNTEAFF.

CDR3 amino acids: CASSSDRGSIQYF. The DNA of the CDR3 is TGTGCCAGCAGTTCGGACAGGGGGAGCATTCAGTACTTC. The genes are TRBV6-5 and TRBJ2-4; 10 bases are a match to TRBD1. This CDR3 region has 13 residues. The V and J ends lost 4 bases and 9 bases, in that order; junction bases with no gene match: 3. CDR1 MNHEY and CDR2 SVGAGI come from the germline V gene.

This clone was seen a few times. V gene TRBV7-9 combines with J gene TRBJ1-1; unclear D gene. The CDR3 spans 11 residues. Germline lookup yields CDR1 SEHNR and CDR2 FQNEAQ (reference sequence). Trimming cost V 0 bases and J 13 bases, with 9 bases left between them. In DNA form, the CDR3 reads TGTGCCAGCAGCTTAGCACGCGAGGGTTTCTTT. This encodes CASSLAREGFF.

The gene calls are TRBV2 and TRBJ1-2, with a weak D call TRBD1 (6 bases). Germline loops: CDR1 SNHLY, CDR2 FYNNEI. Trimming pared 6 bases from V and 0 bases from J, leaving 11 bases between. The CDR3 consists of 14 residues. The CDR3 coding sequence is TGTGCCAGCAGCCCGGACAGACCTAACTATGGCTACACCTTC. It yields the protein CASSPDRPNYGYTF.

This chain joins TRBV5-1 and TRBJ2-7, with D possibly being TRBD1 (6 bases). This CDR3 is 12 amino acids long. V was pared by 4 bases and J by 6 bases, with 11 bases between. Germline CDR1 SGHRS, CDR2 YFSETQ. CDR3 amino acids: CASSKTGSEQYF. The DNA for the CDR3 is TGCGCCAGCAGCAAAACAGGGTCCGAGCAGTACTTC.

The chain combines TRBV20-1 with TRBJ1-1; 9 nucleotides line up with TRBD1. V lost 7 bases to trimming and J lost 8 bases; unmatched junction nucleotides: 5. Germline V gene sequence: CDR1 DFQATT, CDR2 SNEGSKA (reference sequence). This CDR3 region has 11 residues. This CDR3 is CSVQGAQEAFF. The CDR3 nucleotides are TGCAGTGTACAGGGGGCGCAAGAAGCTTTCTTT.